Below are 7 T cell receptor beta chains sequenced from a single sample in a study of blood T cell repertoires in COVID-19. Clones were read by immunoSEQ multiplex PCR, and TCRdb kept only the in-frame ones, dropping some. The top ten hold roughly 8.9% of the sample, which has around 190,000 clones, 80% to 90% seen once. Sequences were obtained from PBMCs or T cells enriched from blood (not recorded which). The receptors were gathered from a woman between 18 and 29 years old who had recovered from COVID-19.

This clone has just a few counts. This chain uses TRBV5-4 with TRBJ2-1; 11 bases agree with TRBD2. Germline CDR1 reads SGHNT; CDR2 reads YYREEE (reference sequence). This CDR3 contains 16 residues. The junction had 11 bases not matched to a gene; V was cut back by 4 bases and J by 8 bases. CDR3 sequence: CASSPPSGGTSDEQFF. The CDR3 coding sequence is TGTGCCAGCAGCCCCCCTAGCGGGGGGACCTCGGATGAGCAGTTCTTC.

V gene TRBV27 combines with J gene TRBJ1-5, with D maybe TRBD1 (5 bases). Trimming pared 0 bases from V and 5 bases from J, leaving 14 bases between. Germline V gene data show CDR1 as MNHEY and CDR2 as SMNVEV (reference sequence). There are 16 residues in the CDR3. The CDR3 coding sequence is TGTGCCAGCAGTTTATCATCGGGCAGGGAGGATCAGCCCCAGCATTTT. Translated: CASSLSSGREDQPQHF.

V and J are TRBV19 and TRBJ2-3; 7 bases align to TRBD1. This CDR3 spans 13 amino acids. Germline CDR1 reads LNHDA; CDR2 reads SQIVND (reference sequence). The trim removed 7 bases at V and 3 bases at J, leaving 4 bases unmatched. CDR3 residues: CASNRGATDTQYF. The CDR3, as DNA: TGTGCCAGTAACAGGGGCGCGACAGATACGCAGTATTTT.

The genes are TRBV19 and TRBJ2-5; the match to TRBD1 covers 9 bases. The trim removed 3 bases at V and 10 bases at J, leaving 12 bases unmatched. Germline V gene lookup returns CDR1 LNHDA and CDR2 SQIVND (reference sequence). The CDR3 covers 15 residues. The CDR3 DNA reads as TGTGCCAGTAGTATCGTCCCCGGGACAGGGAATAACCAGTACTTC. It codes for CASSIVPGTGNNQYF. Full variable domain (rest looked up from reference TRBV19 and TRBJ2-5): DGGITQSPKYLFRKEGQNVTLSCEQNLNHDAMYWYRQDPGQGLRLIYYSQIVNDFQKGDIAEGYSVSREKKESFPLTVTSAQKNPTAFYLCASSIVPGTGNNQYFGPGTRLLVL.

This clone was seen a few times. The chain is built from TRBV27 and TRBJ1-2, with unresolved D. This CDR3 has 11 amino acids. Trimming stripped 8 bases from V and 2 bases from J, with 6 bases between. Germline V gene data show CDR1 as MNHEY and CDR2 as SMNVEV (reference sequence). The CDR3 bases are TGTGCCAGCCGAGGGAACTATGGCTACACCTTC. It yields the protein CASRGNYGYTF.

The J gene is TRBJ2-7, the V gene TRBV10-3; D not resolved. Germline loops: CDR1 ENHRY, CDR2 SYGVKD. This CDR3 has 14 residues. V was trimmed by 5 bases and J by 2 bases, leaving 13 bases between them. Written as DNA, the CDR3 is TGTGCCATCAGTCCGAACCGGGTCGCCTACGAGCAGTACTTC. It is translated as CAISPNRVAYEQYF.

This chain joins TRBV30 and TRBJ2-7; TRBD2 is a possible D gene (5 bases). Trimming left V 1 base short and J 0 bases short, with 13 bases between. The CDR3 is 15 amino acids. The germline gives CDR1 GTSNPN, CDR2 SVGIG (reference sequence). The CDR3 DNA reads TGTGCCTGGAGTGGGGGAGCGGAGAGCTCCTACGAGCAGTACTTC. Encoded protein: CAWSGGAESSYEQYF.